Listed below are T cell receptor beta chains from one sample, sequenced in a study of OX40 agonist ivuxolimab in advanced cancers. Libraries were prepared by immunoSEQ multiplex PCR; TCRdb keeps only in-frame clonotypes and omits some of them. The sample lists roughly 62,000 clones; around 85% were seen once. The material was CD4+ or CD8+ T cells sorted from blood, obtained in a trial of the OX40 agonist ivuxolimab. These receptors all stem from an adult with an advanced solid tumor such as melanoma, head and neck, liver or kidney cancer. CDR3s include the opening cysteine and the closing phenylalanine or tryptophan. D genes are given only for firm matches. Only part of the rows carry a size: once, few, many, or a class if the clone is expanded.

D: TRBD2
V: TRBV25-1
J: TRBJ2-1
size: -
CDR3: CASSGEAGGRLRNEQFF
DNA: TGTGCCAGCAGTGGCGAAGCGGGGGGGCGCTTAAGGAATGAGCAGTTCTTC

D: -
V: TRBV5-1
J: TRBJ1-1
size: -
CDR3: CASRYVTGTSNTEAFF
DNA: TGCGCCAGCAGGTATGTTACAGGGACTTCGAACACTGAAGCTTTCTTT

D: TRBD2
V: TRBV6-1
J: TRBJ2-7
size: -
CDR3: CASSVLAGFTYEQYF
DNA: TGTGCCAGCAGCGTACTAGCGGGATTTACCTACGAGCAGTACTTC

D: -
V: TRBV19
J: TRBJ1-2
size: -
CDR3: CASSIGAVANYGYTF
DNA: TGTGCCAGTAGTATCGGAGCAGTAGCTAACTATGGCTACACCTTC

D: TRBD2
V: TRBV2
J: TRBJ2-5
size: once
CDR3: CASGAGRETQYF
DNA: TGTGCCAGCGGAGCGGGACGGGAGACCCAGTACTTC

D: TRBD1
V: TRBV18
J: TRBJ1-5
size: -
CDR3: CASAQGVTGQPQHF
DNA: TGTGCCAGCGCACAGGGGGTTACGGGTCAGCCCCAGCATTTT

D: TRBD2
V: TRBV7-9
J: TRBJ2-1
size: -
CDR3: CASSHPRGGMYNEQFF
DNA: TGTGCCAGCAGCCACCCGCGGGGGGGTATGTACAATGAGCAGTTCTTC

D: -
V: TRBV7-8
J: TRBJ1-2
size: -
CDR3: CASSLVRGSGRLGVVFTF
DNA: TGTGCCAGCAGCTTAGTAAGGGGGTCAGGACGTCTGGGAGTAGTTTTCACCTTC

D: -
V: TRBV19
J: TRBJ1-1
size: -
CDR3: CASSMIRQGGTEAFF
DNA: TGTGCCAGTAGTATGATACGGCAGGGCGGGACTGAAGCTTTCTTT

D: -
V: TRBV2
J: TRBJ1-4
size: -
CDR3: CASSLTGVNEKLFF
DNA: TGTGCCAGCAGTCTCACAGGAGTTAATGAAAAACTGTTTTTT

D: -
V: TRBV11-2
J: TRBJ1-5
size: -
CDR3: CASSLDLGENQPQHF
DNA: TGTGCCAGCAGCTTAGATCTTGGGGAGAATCAGCCCCAGCATTTT

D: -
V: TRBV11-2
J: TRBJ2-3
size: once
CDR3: CASSSSTDTQYF
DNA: TGTGCCAGCAGCTCCAGTACAGATACGCAGTATTTT

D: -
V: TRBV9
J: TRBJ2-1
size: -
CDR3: CASSVDGSRYNEQFF
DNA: TGTGCCAGCAGCGTAGACGGGAGCAGGTACAATGAGCAGTTCTTC

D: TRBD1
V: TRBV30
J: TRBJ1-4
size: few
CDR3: CAWSRQGLNEKLFF
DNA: TGTGCCTGGAGTAGACAGGGCCTAAATGAAAAACTGTTTTTT

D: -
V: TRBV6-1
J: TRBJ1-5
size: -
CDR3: CASSDRGNQPQHF
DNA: TGTGCCAGCAGTGACAGGGGTAACCAGCCCCAGCATTTT

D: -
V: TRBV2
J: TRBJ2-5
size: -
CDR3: CASYQETQYF
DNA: TGTGCCAGCTATCAAGAGACCCAGTACTTC

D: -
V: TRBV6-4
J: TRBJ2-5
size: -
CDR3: CASIGQWETQYF
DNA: TGTGCCAGCATTGGACAGTGGGAGACCCAGTACTTC

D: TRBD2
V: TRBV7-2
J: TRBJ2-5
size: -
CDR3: CASSFFGGAETQYF
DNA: TGTGCCAGCAGCTTCTTCGGGGGGGCGGAGACCCAGTACTTC

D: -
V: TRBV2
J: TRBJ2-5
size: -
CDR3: CASSRAQETQYF
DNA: TGTGCCAGCAGTCGGGCTCAAGAGACCCAGTACTTC

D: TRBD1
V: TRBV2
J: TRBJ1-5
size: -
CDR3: CASSPGQAENQPQHF
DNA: TGTGCCAGCAGTCCAGGACAGGCCGAAAATCAGCCCCAGCATTTT

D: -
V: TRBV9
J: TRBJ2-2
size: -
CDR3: CASSVAQQNTGELFF
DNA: TGTGCCAGCAGCGTAGCTCAGCAGAACACCGGGGAGCTGTTTTTT

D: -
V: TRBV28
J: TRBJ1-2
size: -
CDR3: CASRGEGGITGYTF
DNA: TGTGCCAGCAGAGGGGAGGGAGGAATCACAGGCTACACCTTC

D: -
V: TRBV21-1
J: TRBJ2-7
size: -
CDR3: CASIPRQGVRGEQYF
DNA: TGTGCCAGCATTCCCCGACAGGGGGTACGGGGCGAGCAGTACTTC

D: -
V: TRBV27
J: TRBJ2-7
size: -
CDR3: CASTSSSYEQYF
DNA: TGTGCCAGCACATCAAGCTCCTACGAGCAGTACTTC

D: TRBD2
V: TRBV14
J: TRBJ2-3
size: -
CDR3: CASSPQASGRYDTQYF
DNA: TGTGCCAGCAGCCCCCAGGCTAGCGGGAGATATGATACGCAGTATTTT

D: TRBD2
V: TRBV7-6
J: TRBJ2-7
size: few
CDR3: CASSGVAGVAHEQYF
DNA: TGTGCCAGCAGCGGAGTGGCGGGAGTGGCCCACGAGCAGTACTTC

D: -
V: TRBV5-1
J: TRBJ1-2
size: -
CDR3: CASSPSGDNYGYTF
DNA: TGCGCCAGCAGCCCTTCAGGGGATAACTATGGCTACACCTTC

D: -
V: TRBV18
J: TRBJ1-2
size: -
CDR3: CASSPRGGGYTF
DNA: TGTGCCAGCTCACCACGGGGGGGTGGCTACACCTTC

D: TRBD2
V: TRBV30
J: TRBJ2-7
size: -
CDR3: CAWSPTGTSGRALYF
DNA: TGTGCCTGGAGTCCAACCGGGACTAGCGGGAGGGCCCTGTACTTC

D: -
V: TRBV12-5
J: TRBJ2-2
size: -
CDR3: CASGSREAGELFF
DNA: TGTGCTAGTGGCTCCCGAGAGGCCGGGGAGCTGTTTTTT